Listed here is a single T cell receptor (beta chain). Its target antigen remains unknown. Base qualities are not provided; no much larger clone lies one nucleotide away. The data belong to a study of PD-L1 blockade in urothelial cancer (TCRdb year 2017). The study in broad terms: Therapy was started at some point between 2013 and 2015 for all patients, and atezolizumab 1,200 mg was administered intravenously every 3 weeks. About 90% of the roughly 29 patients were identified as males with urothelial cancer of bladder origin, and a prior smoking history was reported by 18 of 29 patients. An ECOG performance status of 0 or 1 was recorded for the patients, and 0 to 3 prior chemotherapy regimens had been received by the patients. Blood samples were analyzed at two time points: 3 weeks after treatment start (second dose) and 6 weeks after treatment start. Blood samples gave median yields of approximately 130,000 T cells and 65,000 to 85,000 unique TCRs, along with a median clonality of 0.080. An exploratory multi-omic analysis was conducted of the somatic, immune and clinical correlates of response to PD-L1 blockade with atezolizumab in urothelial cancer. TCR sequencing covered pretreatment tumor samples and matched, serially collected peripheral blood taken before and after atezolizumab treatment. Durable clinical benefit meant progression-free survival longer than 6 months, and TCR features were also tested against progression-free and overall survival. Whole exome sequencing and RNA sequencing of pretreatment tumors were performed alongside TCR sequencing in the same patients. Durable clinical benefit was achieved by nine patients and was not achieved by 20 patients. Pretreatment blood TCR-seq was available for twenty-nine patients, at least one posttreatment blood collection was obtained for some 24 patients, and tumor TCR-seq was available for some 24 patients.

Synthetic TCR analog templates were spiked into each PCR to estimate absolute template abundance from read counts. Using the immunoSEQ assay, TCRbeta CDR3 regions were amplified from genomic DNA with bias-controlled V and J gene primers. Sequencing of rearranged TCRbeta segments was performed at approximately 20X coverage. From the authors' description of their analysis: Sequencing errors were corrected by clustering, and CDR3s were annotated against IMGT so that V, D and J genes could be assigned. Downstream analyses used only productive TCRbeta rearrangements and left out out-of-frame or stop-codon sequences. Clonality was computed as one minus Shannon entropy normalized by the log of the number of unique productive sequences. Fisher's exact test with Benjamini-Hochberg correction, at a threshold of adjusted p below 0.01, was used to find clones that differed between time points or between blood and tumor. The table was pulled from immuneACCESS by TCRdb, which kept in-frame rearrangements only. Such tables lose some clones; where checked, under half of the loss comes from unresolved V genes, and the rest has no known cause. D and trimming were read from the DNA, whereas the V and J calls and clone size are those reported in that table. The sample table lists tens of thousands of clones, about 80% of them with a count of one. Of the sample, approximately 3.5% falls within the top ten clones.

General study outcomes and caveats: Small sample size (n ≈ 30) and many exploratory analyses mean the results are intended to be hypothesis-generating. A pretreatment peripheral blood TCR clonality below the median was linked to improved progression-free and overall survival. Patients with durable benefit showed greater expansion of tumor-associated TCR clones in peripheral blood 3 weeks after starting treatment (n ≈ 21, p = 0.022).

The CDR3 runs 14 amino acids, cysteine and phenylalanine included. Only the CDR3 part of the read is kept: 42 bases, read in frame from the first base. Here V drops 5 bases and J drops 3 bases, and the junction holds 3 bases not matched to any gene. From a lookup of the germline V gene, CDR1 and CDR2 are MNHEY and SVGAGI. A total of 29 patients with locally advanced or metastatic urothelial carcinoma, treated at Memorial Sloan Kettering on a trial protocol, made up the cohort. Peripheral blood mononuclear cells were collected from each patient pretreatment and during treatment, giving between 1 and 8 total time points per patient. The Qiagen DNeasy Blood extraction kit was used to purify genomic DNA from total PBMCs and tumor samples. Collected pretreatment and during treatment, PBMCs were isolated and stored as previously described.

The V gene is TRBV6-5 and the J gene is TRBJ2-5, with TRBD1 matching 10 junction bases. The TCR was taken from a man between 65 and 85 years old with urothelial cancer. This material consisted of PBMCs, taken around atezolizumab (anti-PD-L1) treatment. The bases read TGTGCCAGCAGTCTGACAGGGGGCGAAGAGACCCAGTACTTC. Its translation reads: CASSLTGGEETQYF.